The TCR beta chain under discussion was sequenced for a study of OX40 agonist ivuxolimab in advanced cancers. Across the whole study: An agonistic human IgG2 monoclonal antibody against OX40 (CD134) was given. The patients received ivuxolimab by intravenous route every 2 weeks at 0.01 to 10 mg/kg.

V lost 6 bases and J 4 bases, leaving 11 bases between the germline ends. The CDR3 contains 13 residues. Germline V CDR1 and CDR2: SGHDT, YYEEEE. Generated by immunoSEQ multiplex PCR, the TCRdb table keeps only in-frame clones and is missing some. The data hold 45,000 or so clones, with about 89% observed a single time. Individuals having autoimmune disease history or systemic immunosuppression were not enrolled. In its sample, this clone ranks as large. The gene calls are TRBV5-6 and TRBJ2-1; D gene uncertain. The sample in question was CD4+ or CD8+ T cells sorted from blood, obtained in a trial of the OX40 agonist ivuxolimab. This receptor was obtained from an adult with an advanced solid tumor such as melanoma, head and neck, liver or kidney cancer. The CDR3 protein is CASTFGQYNEQFF. The CDR3, as DNA: TGTGCCAGCACCTTTGGGCAGTACAATGAGCAGTTCTTC.